This T cell receptor (beta chain) was profiled in a study of CD8 T cells in ankylosing spondylitis. The CDR3 covers 18 residues. Germline values: CDR1 SGHAT, CDR2 FQDESV (reference sequence). The J segment lost 1 base and the V segment lost 4 bases, leaving 14 bases of the junction unmatched. Scientists made TCR beta libraries using quantitative 5'-RACE with molecular barcodes. In TCRdb, the 5' RACE reads were re-called with MiXCR into one record per CDR3 protein. This sample has about 800,000 distinct CDR3 sequences, with about 12% found just once. With respect to this clonotype: What it recognizes is unknown.

Study-level points and caveats: Some motif variants had been reported before (in reactive arthritis synovial fluid and blood). Ankylosing spondylitis blood appeared to be characterized by a TCR beta motif of about eight highly homologous variants. Within peripheral blood, clones linked to disease were CD8+ and relatively rare. The study looked at matched synovial fluid samples from ankylosing spondylitis patients. Disease-linked clones were reported to be significantly enriched there.

The clonotype was recovered from a male donor with ankylosing spondylitis. The sample consisted of blood, either unsorted or a sorted T cell fraction (not recorded which). V usage is TRBV11-1 and J usage is TRBJ1-1; TRBD1 aligns across 8 bases. In DNA, the CDR3 is TGTGCCAGCAGCTACAGACGGACAGGGAGATTGTCGAACACTGAAGCTTTCTTT. Its protein product is CASSYRRTGRLSNTEAFF.